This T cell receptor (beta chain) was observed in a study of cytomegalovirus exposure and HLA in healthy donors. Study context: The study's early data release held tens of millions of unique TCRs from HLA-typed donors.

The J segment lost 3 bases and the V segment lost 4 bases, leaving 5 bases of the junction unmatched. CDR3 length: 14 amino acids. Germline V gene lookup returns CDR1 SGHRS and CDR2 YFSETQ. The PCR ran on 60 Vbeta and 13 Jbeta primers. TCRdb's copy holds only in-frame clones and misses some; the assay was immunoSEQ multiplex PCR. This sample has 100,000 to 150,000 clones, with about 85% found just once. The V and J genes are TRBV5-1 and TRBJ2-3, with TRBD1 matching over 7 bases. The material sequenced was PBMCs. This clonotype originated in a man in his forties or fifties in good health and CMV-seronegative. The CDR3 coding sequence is TGCGCCAGCAGCAGACAGGGATCGACAGATACGCAGTATTTT. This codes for CASSRQGSTDTQYF.